This T cell receptor beta chain was observed in a study of blood T cell repertoires in COVID-19. About the research overall: Donors in the United States, Italy and Spain gave samples during acute or convalescent COVID-19. PBMCs, B-cell-depleted T cells, or T cells were the source of the cDNA or gDNA that made up the material.

This CDR3 comprises 16 residues. Germline assignment: CDR1 KGHSH and CDR2 LQKENI. Germline trimming cut 3 bases from V and 1 base from J; bases unmatched to any gene: 8. Per the original data handling: From reference gene primer amplification, estimates of nucleated cell counts were derived. Data came from immunoSEQ multiplex PCR; TCRdb stores just in-frame clones and leaves some out. That table gives V, J and clone size, and the DNA gave D and trimming. The repertoire has roughly 100,000 clones, roughly 80% of them found once; the top ten carry 15%. This sequence originates from a woman aged 80 or over with acute or convalescent COVID-19. Sequencing used peripheral blood. The chain joins TRBV18 to TRBJ1-1, with 7 bases that match TRBD1. CDR3 bases: TGTGCCAGCTCACCGAACTCAGGGGGAAAGAACACTGAAGCTTTCTTT. It codes for CASSPNSGGKNTEAFF.